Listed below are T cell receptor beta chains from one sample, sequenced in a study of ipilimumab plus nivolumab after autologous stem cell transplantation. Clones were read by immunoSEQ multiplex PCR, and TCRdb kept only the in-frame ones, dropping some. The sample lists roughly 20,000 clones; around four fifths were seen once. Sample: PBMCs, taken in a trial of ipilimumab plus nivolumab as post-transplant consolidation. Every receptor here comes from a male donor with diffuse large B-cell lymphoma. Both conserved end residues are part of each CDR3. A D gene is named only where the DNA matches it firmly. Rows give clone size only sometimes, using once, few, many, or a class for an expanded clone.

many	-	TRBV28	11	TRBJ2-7	CASSFGYEQYF	TGTGCCAGCAGTTTTGGGTACGAGCAGTACTTC
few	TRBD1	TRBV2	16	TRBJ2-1	CASSEMDRPHYNEQFF	TGTGCCAGCAGTGAAATGGACAGGCCCCACTACAATGAGCAGTTCTTC
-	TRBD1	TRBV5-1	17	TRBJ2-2	CASSSGSRDSFPGELFF	TGCGCCAGCAGTTCCGGCTCACGGGACAGCTTCCCCGGGGAGCTGTTTTTT
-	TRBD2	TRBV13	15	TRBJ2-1	CASSHSGPSYNEQFF	TGTGCCAGCAGCCATAGCGGGCCCTCCTACAATGAGCAGTTCTTC
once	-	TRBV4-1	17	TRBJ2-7	CASSPTQRTMAVHKQYF	TGCGCCAGCAGCCCGACACAAAGGACAATGGCAGTCCACAAGCAGTACTTC
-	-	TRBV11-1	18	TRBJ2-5	CASSPIFHREGEQETQYF	TGTGCCAGCAGCCCCATCTTCCACAGGGAGGGGGAGCAAGAGACCCAGTACTTC
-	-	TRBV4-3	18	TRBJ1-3	CASSQEAGSPFSGNTIYF	TGCGCCAGCAGCCAAGAAGCGGGCAGCCCCTTCTCTGGAAACACCATATATTTT
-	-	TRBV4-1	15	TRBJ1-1	CASSQIRPSNTEAFF	TGCGCCAGCAGCCAGATCAGGCCATCGAACACTGAAGCTTTCTTT
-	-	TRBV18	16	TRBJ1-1	CASRGGGLLPGTEAFF	TGTGCCAGCCGGGGGGGCGGCCTCCTGCCAGGCACTGAAGCTTTCTTT
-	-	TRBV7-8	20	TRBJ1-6	CASRNGAARGSSSYNSPLHF	TGTGCCAGCCGAAATGGGGCGGCGAGGGGAAGTAGCTCCTATAATTCACCCCTCCACTTT
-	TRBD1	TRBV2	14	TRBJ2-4	CASSGQGVEDIQYF	TGTGCCAGCTCGGGACAGGGGGTAGAGGACATTCAGTACTTC
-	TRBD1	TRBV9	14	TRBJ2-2	CASSVQGATGELFF	TGTGCCAGCAGCGTACAGGGGGCGACCGGGGAGCTGTTTTTT
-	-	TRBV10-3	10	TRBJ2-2	CAIGEGELFF	TGTGCCATCGGGGAGGGGGAGCTGTTTTTT
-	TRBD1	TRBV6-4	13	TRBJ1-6	CASSPGGNSPLHF	TGTGCCAGCAGCCCAGGGGGGAATTCACCCCTCCACTTT
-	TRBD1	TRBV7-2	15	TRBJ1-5	CASSPTGGVRQPQHF	TGTGCCAGCAGCCCGACAGGGGGAGTAAGGCAGCCCCAGCATTTT
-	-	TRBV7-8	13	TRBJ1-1	CASSLTENTEAFF	TGTGCCAGCAGCTTGACAGAAAACACTGAAGCTTTCTTT
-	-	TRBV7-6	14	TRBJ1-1	CASSFNTVPTEAFF	TGTGCCAGCAGCTTTAATACAGTTCCCACTGAAGCTTTCTTT
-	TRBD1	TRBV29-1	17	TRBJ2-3	CSVEAVWTGLPMDTQYF	TGCAGCGTTGAAGCTGTTTGGACAGGGTTACCGATGGATACGCAGTATTTT
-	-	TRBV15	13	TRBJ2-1	CATSRESSNEQFF	TGTGCCACCAGCAGAGAATCCAGCAATGAGCAGTTCTTC
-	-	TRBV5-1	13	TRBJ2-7	CASSAGLIDEQYF	TGCGCCAGCAGCGCGGGACTTATCGACGAGCAGTACTTC
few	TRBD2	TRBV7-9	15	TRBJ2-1	CASSSLADNYNEQFF	TGTGCCAGCAGTTCTCTAGCGGATAATTACAATGAGCAGTTCTTC
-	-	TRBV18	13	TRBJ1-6	CASSPLGNSPLHF	TGTGCCAGCTCACCACTTGGGAATTCACCCCTCCACTTT
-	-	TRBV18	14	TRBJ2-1	CASSPELGGNEQFF	TGTGCCAGCTCACCAGAGCTGGGGGGCAATGAGCAGTTCTTC
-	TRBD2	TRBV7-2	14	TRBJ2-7	CASSRGGDAREQYF	TGTGCCAGCAGCCGGGGGGGGGACGCCCGTGAGCAGTACTTC
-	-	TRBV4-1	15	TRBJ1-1	CASSQARGGGVEAFF	TGCGCCAGCAGCCAAGCGAGGGGGGGCGGAGTAGAAGCTTTCTTT
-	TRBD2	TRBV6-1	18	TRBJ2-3	CASSERSASGGPLDTQYF	TGTGCCAGCAGTGAACGGTCGGCTAGCGGGGGCCCTCTAGATACGCAGTATTTT
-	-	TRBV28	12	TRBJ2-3	CASSPTRDTQYF	TGTGCCAGCAGTCCGACGCGCGATACGCAGTATTTT
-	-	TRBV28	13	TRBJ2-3	CASSLDPTDTQYF	TGTGCCAGCAGTCTTGACCCCACAGATACGCAGTATTTT
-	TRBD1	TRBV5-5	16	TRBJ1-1	CASSLAGGQGGAEAFF	TGTGCCAGCAGCTTGGCCGGCGGACAGGGAGGGGCTGAAGCTTTCTTT